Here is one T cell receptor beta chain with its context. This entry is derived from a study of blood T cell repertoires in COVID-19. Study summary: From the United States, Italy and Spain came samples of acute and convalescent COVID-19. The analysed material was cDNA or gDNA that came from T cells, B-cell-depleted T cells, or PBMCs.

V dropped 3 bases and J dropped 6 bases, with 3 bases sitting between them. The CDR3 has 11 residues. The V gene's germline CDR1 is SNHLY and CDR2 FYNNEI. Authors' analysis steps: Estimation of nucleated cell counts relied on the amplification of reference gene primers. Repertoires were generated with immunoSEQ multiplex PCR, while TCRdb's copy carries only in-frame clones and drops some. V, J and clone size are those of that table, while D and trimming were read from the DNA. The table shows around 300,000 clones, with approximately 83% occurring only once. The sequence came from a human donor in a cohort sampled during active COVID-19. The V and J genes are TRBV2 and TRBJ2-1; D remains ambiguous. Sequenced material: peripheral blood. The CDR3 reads CASSDSNEQFF. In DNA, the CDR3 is TGTGCCAGCAGTGATAGCAATGAGCAGTTCTTC. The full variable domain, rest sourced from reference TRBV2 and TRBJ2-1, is EPEVTQTPSHQVTQMGQEVILRCVPISNHLYFYWYRQILGQKVEFLVSFYNNEISEKSEIFDDQFSVERPDGSNFTLKIRSTKLEDSAMYFCASSDSNEQFFGPGTRLTVL.